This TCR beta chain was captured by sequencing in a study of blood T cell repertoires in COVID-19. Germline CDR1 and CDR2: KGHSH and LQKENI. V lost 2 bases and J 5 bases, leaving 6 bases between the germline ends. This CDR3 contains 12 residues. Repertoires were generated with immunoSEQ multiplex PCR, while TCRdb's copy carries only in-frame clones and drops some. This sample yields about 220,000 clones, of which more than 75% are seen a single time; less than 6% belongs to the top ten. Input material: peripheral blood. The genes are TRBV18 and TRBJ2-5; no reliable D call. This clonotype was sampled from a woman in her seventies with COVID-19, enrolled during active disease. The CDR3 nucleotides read TGTGCCAGCTCACCAGATAGCGAGACCCAGTACTTC. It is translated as CASSPDSETQYF.